This entry features one T cell receptor beta chain sequence. This specimen comes from a study of cytomegalovirus exposure and HLA in healthy donors. Use of 60 Vbeta and 13 Jbeta primers characterized the PCR. Sequenced by immunoSEQ multiplex PCR; TCRdb stores in-frame clones only, minus some. The sample includes fewer than 110,000 clones, approximately 81% of them seen just once. The CDR3 extends over 15 amino acids. Trimming left V 1 base short and J 3 bases short, with 9 bases between. Per the germline V gene, CDR1 is LNHNV and CDR2 is YYDKDF (reference sequence). The sample comprised PBMCs. The V call is TRBV15, the J call TRBJ2-2; TRBD2 is a possible D gene (6 bases). This sequence was found in a man aged 30 to 39 in good health and CMV-seronegative. CDR3 loop: CATSRGRDYTGELFF. In nucleotides, the CDR3 is TGTGCCACCAGCAGAGGTCGGGACTACACCGGGGAGCTGTTTTTT. Variable domain in full (rest from reference TRBV15 and TRBJ2-2): DAMVIQNPRYQVTQFGKPVTLSCSQTLNHNVMYWYQQKSSQAPKLLFHYYDKDFNNEADTPDNFQSRRPNTSFCFLDIRSPGLGDTAMYLCATSRGRDYTGELFFGEGSRLTVL.